In its sample, the clone carrying this T cell receptor beta chain was seen a few times. The target antigen is unknown. The data originate from a study of T cell repertoires in cytomegalovirus infection. On the study more broadly: The public TCR beta signatures pointed to both CMV infection and matching HLA type.

TCRdb independently ran MiXCR on the reads; one entry per CDR3 protein. The sample lists over 250,000 distinct CDR3 sequences, around 25% seen once, with about 15% in the top ten. V lost 5 bases and J 3 bases, leaving 9 bases between the germline ends. From germline, CDR1 is MNHNS and CDR2 SASEGT. The CDR3 has 13 residues. Study results and caveats: Individuals carrying CMV plus the relevant HLA were identified by cumulative frequency of public TCR beta families. The response measured ex vivo was dominated by TCR beta clonotypes (HLA-C-restricted and CMV-specific).

V usage is TRBV6-1 and J usage is TRBJ2-3, with D uncertain. The clonotype comes from a human donor in good health (CMV status not recorded). Some clones in this sample may be carry-over from other donors' samples. Sequencing was carried out using PBMCs. The CDR3 nucleotides are TGTGCCAGCAGTCGAACGAAGACAGATACGCAGTATTTT. This translates into CASSRTKTDTQYF.